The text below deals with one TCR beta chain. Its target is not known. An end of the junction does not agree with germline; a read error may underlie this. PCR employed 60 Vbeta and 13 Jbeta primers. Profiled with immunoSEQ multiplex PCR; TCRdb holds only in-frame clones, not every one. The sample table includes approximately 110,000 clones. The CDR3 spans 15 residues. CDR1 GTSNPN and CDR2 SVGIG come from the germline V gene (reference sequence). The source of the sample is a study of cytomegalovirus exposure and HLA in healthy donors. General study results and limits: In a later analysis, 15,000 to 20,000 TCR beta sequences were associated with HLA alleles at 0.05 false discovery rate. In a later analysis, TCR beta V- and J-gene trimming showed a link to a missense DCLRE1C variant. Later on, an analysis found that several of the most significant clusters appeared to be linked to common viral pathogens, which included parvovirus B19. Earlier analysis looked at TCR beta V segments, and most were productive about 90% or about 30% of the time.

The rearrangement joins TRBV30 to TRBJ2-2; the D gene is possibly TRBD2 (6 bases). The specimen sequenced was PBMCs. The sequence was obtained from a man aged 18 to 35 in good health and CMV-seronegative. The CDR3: CAGSVRRGRPGELFF. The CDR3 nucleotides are TGTGCCGGGAGTGTACGTAGAGGGAGGCCCGGGGAGCTGTTTTTT.